What follows are 15 T cell receptor beta chains derived from one specimen sequenced in a study of blood T cell repertoires in COVID-19. Produced via immunoSEQ multiplex PCR; TCRdb's table is partial and in-frame only. The sample has a few hundred thousand clones, around 89% seen once. Material for sequencing was PBMCs or T cells enriched from blood (not recorded which). Receptors were obtained from a woman between 18 and 30 years old with acute COVID-19.

This chain links TRBV7-9 with TRBJ2-1; 12 bases are a match to TRBD2. J was trimmed by 7 bases and V by 5 bases; bases with no gene match: 9. The CDR3 contains 16 residues. Germline-derived CDR1 and CDR2 are SEHNR and FQNEAQ (reference sequence). This chain's CDR3 is CASSTLAGGRGNEQFF. Written as DNA, the CDR3 is TGTGCCAGCAGCACACTAGCGGGAGGCCGGGGGAATGAGCAGTTCTTC.

The rearrangement uses TRBV5-4 and TRBJ2-1, with 7 bases identical to TRBD1. Germline CDR1 is SGHNT and CDR2 is YYREEE (reference sequence). J gave up 9 bases and V 4 bases, and 16 bases lay outside the gene matches. The CDR3 spans 16 residues. The CDR3, as DNA: TGTGCCAGCAGCGGGGACGACAGGGTAACGGCTGGTGAGCAGTTCTTC. Translation gives CASSGDDRVTAGEQFF.

This sequence joins TRBV9 and TRBJ1-2; the match to TRBD1 covers 9 bases. From germline, CDR1 is SGDLS and CDR2 YYNGEE. The J segment lost 4 bases and the V segment lost 7 bases, leaving 14 bases of the junction unmatched. CDR3 length: 16 amino acids. CDR3 DNA: TGTGCCAGCCGCAGAGGGGGGACAGGGAACTTCTATGGCTACACCTTC. It is translated as CASRRGGTGNFYGYTF.

This chain links TRBV7-3 with TRBJ2-1, with 8 positions matching TRBD2. J gave up 6 bases and V 3 bases, and 10 bases lay outside the gene matches. This CDR3 spans 16 amino acids. Germline assignment: CDR1 SGHTA and CDR2 FQGTGA. The CDR3 coding sequence is TGTGCCAGCAGCTTTTTCCGGGAGGGGTCGGGCAATGAGCAGTTCTTC. This gives the protein CASSFFREGSGNEQFF.

The sample holds one count of this clone. The chain employs TRBV28 and TRBJ1-1; 7 bases line up with TRBD1. The germline CDR1 and CDR2 sequences are MDHEN and SYDVKM. This CDR3 contains 15 residues. The junction had 7 bases not matched to a gene; V was cut back by 5 bases and J by 1 base. CDR3: CASSARTGKNTEAFF. CDR3 nucleotides: TGTGCCAGCAGTGCCAGGACAGGAAAGAACACTGAAGCTTTCTTT.

This rearrangement joins TRBV7-7 to TRBJ2-1; 10 nucleotides agree with TRBD2. CDR3 length equals 15 residues. The trim removed 1 base at V and 8 bases at J, leaving 5 bases unmatched. The germline CDR1 and CDR2 sequences are SSHAT and FNYEAQ (reference sequence). The chain's CDR3 is CASSLGLAGTDEQFF. The CDR3, as DNA: TGTGCCAGCAGCTTAGGACTAGCGGGTACGGATGAGCAGTTCTTC.

CDR3 sequence reads: CASSLAGTSGTETQYF. DNA of the CDR3: TGTGCCAGCAGCTTGGCGGGGACTAGCGGGACAGAGACCCAGTACTTC. The J gene is TRBJ2-5, the V gene TRBV5-6; TRBD2 aligns across 13 bases. Germline assignment: CDR1 SGHDT and CDR2 YYEEEE. The junction had 3 bases not matched to a gene; V was cut back by 0 bases and J by 4 bases. This CDR3 comprises 16 residues.

The V call is TRBV4-1, the J call TRBJ1-5; D perhaps matches TRBD1 (6 bases). From germline, CDR1 is MGHRA and CDR2 YSYEKL. The CDR3 spans 17 residues. The germline V and J ends were trimmed by 1 base and 6 bases, with 19 bases remaining between them. The CDR3, as DNA: TGCGCCAGCAGCCAAGGATTCGGCCGGGGGGCGGGTCAGCCCCAGCATTTT. Translation gives CASSQGFGRGAGQPQHF.

The chain has TRBV18 and TRBJ2-1, with 9 positions matching TRBD1. CDR3 length equals 14 residues. Germline assignment: CDR1 KGHSH and CDR2 LQKENI. The junction had 5 bases not matched to a gene; V was cut back by 3 bases and J by 8 bases. The CDR3 loop is CASSPGQGGYEQFF. The CDR3 DNA is TGTGCCAGCTCACCGGGACAGGGCGGTTATGAGCAGTTCTTC.

Remarks on this clone: Other DNA sequences within the sample encode an identical CDR3. This chain joins TRBV30 and TRBJ1-5; D remains ambiguous. CDR3 size: 13 residues. With 0 bases removed from V and 2 bases from J, the gap between germline ends came to 5 bases. Germline V gene sequence: CDR1 GTSNPN, CDR2 SVGIG (reference sequence). The CDR3 loop is CAWSVSGNQPQHF. The DNA of the CDR3 is TGTGCCTGGAGTGTTAGCGGCAATCAGCCCCAGCATTTT.

The V and J genes are TRBV30 and TRBJ1-4; 8 bases fit TRBD1. This CDR3 region has 15 residues. Germline CDR1 is GTSNPN and CDR2 is SVGIG (reference sequence). J was trimmed by 6 bases and V by 3 bases; bases with no gene match: 9. CDR3 sequence: CAWSSGPGGYEKLFF. CDR3 DNA sequence: TGTGCCTGGAGCTCCGGTCCAGGGGGCTATGAAAAACTGTTTTTT.

V is TRBV18 and J is TRBJ2-5; a possible D gene is TRBD1 (5 bases). There are 17 residues in the CDR3. V lost 2 bases and J 3 bases, leaving 19 bases between the germline ends. Germline V gene sequence: CDR1 KGHSH, CDR2 LQKENI. CDR3 region: CASSPIHPQGQKETQYF. The DNA for the CDR3 is TGTGCCAGCTCACCAATACATCCCCAGGGTCAAAAAGAGACCCAGTACTTC.

V gene TRBV27 combines with J gene TRBJ2-3; no clear D. CDR1 is MNHEY and CDR2 is SMNVEV in the germline V gene (reference sequence). Trimming cost V 6 bases and J 0 bases, with 13 bases left between them. The CDR3 totals 15 residues. The DNA of the CDR3 is TGTGCCAGCAGGAGCTCGGTCCGAAGCACAGATACGCAGTATTTT. This encodes CASRSSVRSTDTQYF.

This chain links TRBV19 with TRBJ2-1, with 7 bases lining up with TRBD1. Germline CDR1 LNHDA, CDR2 SQIVND (reference sequence). The trim removed 6 bases at V and 5 bases at J, leaving 13 bases unmatched. CDR3 length: 16 residues. The CDR3 sequence is CASSDLPGQRDNEQFF. CDR3 nucleotide sequence: TGTGCCAGTAGCGATTTACCGGGACAGAGGGACAATGAGCAGTTCTTC.

The chain has TRBV3-1 (or the pseudogene TRBV3-2) and TRBJ2-1, with 7 bases matching TRBD2. Germline V CDR1 and CDR2: LGHDT, YNNKEL (reference sequence). Trimming took 7 bases from V and 1 from J; bases not matched to a gene: 13. The CDR3 loop spans 17 amino acids. CDR3 DNA sequence: TGTGCCAGCACCCCAACTCCGGCTAGCGGATCCTACAATGAGCAGTTCTTC. It specifies CASTPTPASGSYNEQFF.